These 11 T cell receptor beta chains came from one sample sequenced in a study of blood T cell repertoires in COVID-19. Assay: immunoSEQ multiplex PCR; the TCRdb copy retains only in-frame clones and omits some. The sample shows some 290,000 clones, just over 90% of them seen only once. Sequenced material: PBMCs or T cells enriched from blood (not recorded which). The receptors originated from a middle-aged woman with acute COVID-19.

The chain has TRBV9 and TRBJ2-1; 9 bases agree with TRBD2. CDR1 and CDR2 (germline): SGDLS, YYNGEE. The CDR3 has 15 residues. Trimming at V came to 0 bases and at J to 6 bases, leaving 4 bases not matched to a gene. CDR3 loop: CASSVVGSGGNEQFF. The CDR3 DNA follows: TGTGCCAGCAGCGTAGTCGGTAGCGGGGGCAATGAGCAGTTCTTC.

Here the CDR3 DNA reads TGTGCCAGCAGCTTGGAGGCAGGGATAGATACGCAGTATTTT. Translating gives CASSLEAGIDTQYF. The chain combines TRBV5-5 with TRBJ2-3; maybe TRBD1 (5 bases). Deletions cut 0 bases from V and 5 bases from J, with 10 bases between. The germline V gene encodes CDR1 SGHKS and CDR2 YYEKEE (reference sequence). The CDR3 contains 14 residues.

The genes are TRBV6-5 and TRBJ1-1; the D gene is possibly TRBD1 (5 bases). The CDR3 covers 14 residues. Germline CDR1 is MNHEY and CDR2 is SVGAGI. V was pared by 6 bases and J by 10 bases, with 21 bases between. The CDR3 bases are TGTGCCAGCAGGGTTGGGTTACTCAACGGGGGAGCTTTCTTT. Protein product: CASRVGLLNGGAFF.

The rearrangement uses TRBV19 and TRBJ2-3, with 7 positions matching TRBD1. With 4 bases clipped from V and 4 bases from J, the junction kept 5 bases outside the gene matches. Germline CDR1 reads LNHDA; CDR2 reads SQIVND (reference sequence). CDR3 length: 14 amino acids. CDR3 DNA: TGTGCCAGTAGTAGGACAGGTGGGTCAGATACGCAGTATTTT. This translates into CASSRTGGSDTQYF.

This chain connects TRBV7-2 to TRBJ2-5, with unresolved D. Germline V CDR1 and CDR2: SGHTA, FQGNSA. Trimming removed 0 bases from V and 2 bases from J, with 13 bases in between. This CDR3 is 16 amino acids long. The CDR3 bases are TGTGCCAGCAGCTTAGCGCTCAGGCGTTCACAAGAGACCCAGTACTTC. Translation: CASSLALRRSQETQYF.

This chain uses TRBV28 with TRBJ1-2, with 9 bases identical to TRBD1. From germline, CDR1 is MDHEN and CDR2 SYDVKM. V was pared by 7 bases and J by 7 bases, with 13 bases of the junction left unmatched. The CDR3 loop spans 15 amino acids. The CDR3 reads CASTLGGQGIGGYTF. The CDR3 region has the DNA TGTGCCAGCACCCTCGGAGGACAGGGGATCGGTGGCTACACCTTC.

The V gene is TRBV11-2, the J gene TRBJ2-1; D is unresolved. Germline assignment: CDR1 SGHAT and CDR2 FQNNGV. This CDR3 is 13 amino acids long. Trimming took off 1 base at V and 10 bases at J, with 11 bases between the two ends. For the CDR3, the DNA is TGTGCCAGCAGCTTAGCTTTCCAAGAGGAGCAGTTCTTC. Protein: CASSLAFQEEQFF.

The rearrangement joins TRBV2 to TRBJ1-2, with D tentatively TRBD1 (6 bases). The CDR3 covers 11 residues. Germline values: CDR1 SNHLY, CDR2 FYNNEI. The germline V and J ends were trimmed by 6 bases and 8 bases, with 10 bases remaining between them. The CDR3 DNA reads TGTGCCAGCAGACCTGACAGGGGCTACACCTTC. Translated, it gives CASRPDRGYTF.

This chain links TRBV27 with TRBJ1-6; 8 positions match TRBD1. CDR1 is MNHEY, CDR2 SMNVEV, per germline (reference sequence). Trimming took 4 bases from V and 5 from J; bases not matched to a gene: 7. The CDR3 runs 16 residues. The CDR3 loop reads CASSSQGARNNSPLHF. The CDR3 bases are TGTGCCAGCAGTTCCCAGGGGGCGCGGAATAATTCACCCCTCCACTTT.

The gene calls are TRBV7-8 and TRBJ2-7; 12 bases agree with TRBD2. This CDR3 region has 15 residues. Looked up from germline, CDR1 is SGHVS and CDR2 is FQNEAQ. V was pared by 7 bases and J by 5 bases, with 9 bases of the junction left unmatched. The CDR3 DNA reads TGTGCCAGCAACGTCCTAGCGGGAGGGGCCGACGAGCAGTACTTC. It codes for CASNVLAGGADEQYF.

In DNA, the CDR3 is TGTGCCAGCAGCTTACGGAGAGATTCACCCCTCCACTTT. It codes for CASSLRRDSPLHF. The chain combines TRBV11-3 with TRBJ1-6; D is undetermined. The CDR3 covers 13 residues. V was clipped by 2 bases and J by 8 bases, with 7 bases between them. Looked up from germline, CDR1 is SGHNT and CDR2 is YENEEA.